What follows is one T cell receptor beta chain and its context. Antigen unknown. The sample comes from a study of cytomegalovirus exposure and HLA in healthy donors. General study findings and limits: In a later analysis, CMV-associated beta chains were mostly HLA-associated, it appeared.

Germline loops: CDR1 SGDLS, CDR2 YYNGEE. The CDR3 contains 15 residues. The V and J ends lost 2 bases and 7 bases, in that order; junction bases with no gene match: 3. The study ran its PCR with 60 Vbeta and 13 Jbeta primers. Study processing details: Later work found 65 million to 85 million unique TCR beta chains, with roughly 11 million shared. Produced via immunoSEQ multiplex PCR; TCRdb's table is partial and in-frame only. V and J calls and clone size follow that table, whereas D and trimming were derived from the DNA. Of around 150,000 clones in the sample, around 80% were seen once. The sequence was collected from a man between 18 and 29 years old in good health and CMV-seropositive. V usage is TRBV9 and J usage is TRBJ2-1, with TRBD2 matching over 13 bases. Material for sequencing was PBMCs. The CDR3 here is CASSVGTSGANEQFF. CDR3 DNA sequence: TGTGCCAGCAGCGTGGGGACTAGCGGGGCGAATGAGCAGTTCTTC.